Following are 8 T cell receptor beta chains from one sample sequenced in a study of CD8 T cells in ankylosing spondylitis. TCRdb reanalysed the 5' RACE reads using MiXCR and keeps one entry per CDR3 protein. The sample consists of over 150,000 distinct CDR3 sequences, over 10% of them appearing once. Input material: blood, either unsorted or a sorted T cell fraction (not recorded which). These receptors all stem from a male donor with ankylosing spondylitis or in good health (not recorded which).

This clonotype came up a few times. This chain uses TRBV30 with TRBJ2-5; TRBD1 is a possible D gene (5 bases). This CDR3 has 12 amino acids. Germline V gene data show CDR1 as GTSNPN and CDR2 as SVGIG (reference sequence). Trimming left V 1 base short and J 5 bases short, with 8 bases between. CDR3 protein: CAWSGGYETQYF. The CDR3, as DNA: TGTGCCTGGAGTGGGGGCTATGAGACCCAGTACTTC. Looking up the rest from reference TRBV30 and TRBJ2-5 gives the full variable domain: SQTIHQWPATLVQPVGSPLSLECTVEGTSNPNLYWYRQAAGRGLQLLFYSVGIGQISSEVPQNLSASRPQDRQFILSSKKLLLSDSGFYLCAWSGGYETQYFGPGTRLLVL.

The chain is built from TRBV12-3 or TRBV12-4 and TRBJ1-2, with D uncertain. This CDR3 is 13 amino acids long. Trimming left V 2 bases short and J 1 base short, with 5 bases between. The CDR3 sequence: CASSLRINYGYTF. CDR3 coding DNA: TGTGCCAGCAGTTTACGGATTAACTATGGCTACACCTTC.

This clonotype turned up a few times. The chain joins TRBV5-1 to TRBJ2-7, with D uncertain. Germline CDR1 is SGHRS and CDR2 is YFSETQ. Trimming pared 0 bases from V and 5 bases from J, leaving 9 bases between. The CDR3 loop spans 13 amino acids. CDR3 sequence: CASSLVGFHEQYF. The CDR3 coding sequence is TGCGCCAGCAGCTTGGTGGGGTTCCACGAGCAGTACTTC.

The chain links TRBV4-1 to TRBJ2-4; TRBD1 matches 8 bases. Unmatched junction bases numbered 2, after V lost 0 bases and J lost 7 bases. Germline assignment: CDR1 MGHRA and CDR2 YSYEKL. The CDR3 is 14 amino acids. The CDR3 DNA follows: TGCGCCAGCAGCCAAGACCCAGGGGGCAACATTCAGTACTTC. Translated: CASSQDPGGNIQYF.

The rearrangement links TRBV25-1 to TRBJ2-5, with no clear D. V was cut by 2 bases and J by 2 bases, with 12 bases left in between. Germline V lookup: CDR1 MGHDK, CDR2 SYGVNS. The CDR3 totals 15 residues. The CDR3 coding sequence is TGTGCCAGCAGTGAAGAGCTGGTTGGACAAGAGACCCAGTACTTC. This codes for CASSEELVGQETQYF.

The rearrangement joins TRBV4-1 to TRBJ2-7; 7 nucleotides agree with TRBD1. CDR1 and CDR2 (germline): MGHRA, YSYEKL. The CDR3 extends over 15 amino acids. V was clipped by 4 bases and J by 2 bases; unmatched bases: 8. CDR3 sequence reads: CASSPAPTGTYEQYF. The CDR3 DNA reads TGCGCCAGCAGCCCAGCCCCGACAGGGACCTACGAGCAGTACTTC.

Only a few counts were recorded for this clonotype. This sequence joins TRBV5-6 and TRBJ2-7; the D is unclear. Germline CDR1 and CDR2: SGHDT and YYEEEE. The CDR3 length is 14 residues. The V end was cut by 4 bases, the J end by 1 base, with 12 bases between. Here the CDR3 DNA reads TGTGCCAGCAGCGTCTTAAGTGGGTCCTACGAGCAGTACTTC. Translated, it gives CASSVLSGSYEQYF.

The table lists this clonotype with a few counts. The chain has TRBV9 and TRBJ2-5; 7 positions match TRBD2. Germline V gives CDR1 SGDLS, CDR2 YYNGEE. J lost 4 bases, V lost 0 bases, and 12 bases had no gene match. The CDR3 has 17 residues. CDR3 DNA sequence: TGTGCCAGCAGCGTAGGGGGTAGGGAGGGAGGGTTAGAGACCCAGTACTTC. The encoded protein is CASSVGGREGGLETQYF.